Shown below are 31 T cell receptor beta chains from a single sample sequenced in a study of glioma-infiltrating T cells after dendritic cell vaccination. The time point: after dendritic cell vaccination, including at tumor progression/relapse. Clones were read by immunoSEQ multiplex PCR, and TCRdb kept only the in-frame ones, dropping some. The sample includes some 110,000 clones, 85% to 90% of them seen just once. Sequencing used blood, obtained after dendritic cell vaccination. Every receptor here comes from a human donor with glioblastoma.

The CDR3: CASSPRSSGNRRNEQFF. For the CDR3, the DNA is TGTGCCAGCTCACCACGGTCTAGCGGCAACCGAAGGAATGAGCAGTTCTTC. The chain employs TRBV18 and TRBJ2-1; 7 nucleotides line up with TRBD2. V dropped 1 base and J dropped 7; count of bases not matched to a gene: 13. This CDR3 is built from 17 residues. The V gene's germline CDR1 is KGHSH and CDR2 LQKENI.

The chain combines TRBV25-1 with TRBJ2-2; 9 nucleotides line up with TRBD1. CDR1 is MGHDK and CDR2 is SYGVNS in the germline V gene. This CDR3 is 15 amino acids long. The V gene end was trimmed by 6 bases and the J gene end by 6 bases; junction bases not matched to a gene: 8. CDR3 in amino acids: CASSEDRGKAGELFF. DNA of the CDR3: TGTGCCAGCAGCGAAGACAGGGGGAAGGCCGGGGAGCTGTTTTTT.

The genes are TRBV5-1 and TRBJ2-7; D is uncertain. Germline CDR1 is SGHRS and CDR2 is YFSETQ. This CDR3 is built from 14 residues. Trimming took 0 bases from V and 1 from J, leaving 8 bases between them. CDR3 bases: TGCGCCAGCAGCTTGGATAGTGCTTCCTACGAGCAGTACTTC. Translating gives CASSLDSASYEQYF.

The chain combines TRBV25-1 with TRBJ2-7; perhaps TRBD1 as D (8 bases). Per the germline V gene, CDR1 is MGHDK and CDR2 is SYGVNS. Trimming took 4 bases from V and 5 from J, leaving 15 bases between them. The CDR3 runs 14 residues. CDR3 sequence (DNA): TGTGCCAGCAGTGGACAGGGGAGGGTCAACGAGCAGTACTTC. This gives the protein CASSGQGRVNEQYF.

The chain couples TRBV11-3 to TRBJ2-1; D is perhaps TRBD2 (5 bases). Per the germline V gene, CDR1 is SGHNT and CDR2 is YENEEA. V was shortened by 0 bases and J by 3 bases, with 6 bases between the two germline ends. CDR3 length: 14 amino acids. The CDR3 DNA reads TGTGCCAGCAGCTTAGACGGGGACTACAATGAGCAGTTCTTC. Translating it yields CASSLDGDYNEQFF.

The rearrangement links TRBV10-2 to TRBJ1-1, with 8 bases aligning to TRBD1. Losses at the gene ends were 6 bases for V and 8 bases for J; bases not matched to a gene: 8. CDR3 length: 13 residues. Germline CDR1 is WSHSY and CDR2 is SAAADI. The CDR3 DNA reads TGCGCCAGCAGGGTGACAGGGGAGATAGAAGCTTTCTTT. Translated: CASRVTGEIEAFF.

The chain couples TRBV30 to TRBJ2-5, with no clear D. Trimming removed 2 bases at V and 2 bases at J, with 9 bases between. The CDR3 runs to 13 residues. The germline V gene has CDR1 GTSNPN and CDR2 SVGIG (reference sequence). DNA for the CDR3: TGTGCCTGGAGTTTTGGGCTTCAAGAGACCCAGTACTTC. It encodes CAWSFGLQETQYF.

The chain carries TRBV2 and TRBJ1-1, with a possible D match to TRBD1 (6 bases). Germline CDR1 and CDR2: SNHLY and FYNNEI. Between the trimmed V and J ends, which lost 8 bases and 1 base, there was a span of 8 bases. The CDR3 is 12 residues long. CDR3 residues: CASQTGNTEAFF. The DNA of the CDR3 is TGTGCCAGCCAGACAGGGAACACTGAAGCTTTCTTT.

This chain joins TRBV15 and TRBJ2-5, with TRBD2 identical over 9 bases. Per germline, CDR1 LNHNV and CDR2 YYDKDF (reference sequence). The length of the CDR3 is 17 residues. With 1 base clipped from V and 4 bases from J, the junction kept 10 bases outside the gene matches. The CDR3 loop reads CATSRVRGGRVGETQYF. The CDR3 DNA sequence: TGTGCCACCAGCAGAGTGCGTGGCGGGAGGGTTGGAGAGACCCAGTACTTC. The full variable domain, rest sourced from reference TRBV15 and TRBJ2-5, is DAMVIQNPRYQVTQFGKPVTLSCSQTLNHNVMYWYQQKSSQAPKLLFHYYDKDFNNEADTPDNFQSRRPNTSFCFLDIRSPGLGDTAMYLCATSRVRGGRVGETQYFGPGTRLLVL.

The V call is TRBV5-6, the J call TRBJ2-2; no reliable D call. Trimming took off 4 bases at V and 5 bases at J, with 15 bases between the two ends. The germline gives CDR1 SGHDT, CDR2 YYEEEE. This CDR3 is 15 amino acids long. The CDR3 is CASSPNVLGTGELFF. DNA of the CDR3: TGTGCCAGCAGCCCGAACGTACTCGGGACCGGGGAGCTGTTTTTT.

The rearrangement uses TRBV7-8 and TRBJ1-5, with D unclear. The CDR3 runs 15 residues. Germline V gives CDR1 SGHVS, CDR2 FQNEAQ. V was pared by 5 bases and J by 5 bases, with 16 bases between. CDR3 residues: CASSQGPGYDQPQHF. In DNA, the CDR3 is TGTGCCAGCAGCCAAGGCCCGGGGTACGATCAGCCCCAGCATTTT.

V gene TRBV30 combines with J gene TRBJ2-1, with a tentative D call TRBD2 (5 bases). V lost 5 bases and J lost 8, with 13 bases in between. Germline assignment: CDR1 GTSNPN and CDR2 SVGIG (reference sequence). CDR3 length: 12 residues. For the CDR3, the DNA is TGTGCCTGGTTAAGTGGAGCGGATGAGCAGTTCTTC. Protein product: CAWLSGADEQFF.

This chain links TRBV19 with TRBJ1-4; TRBD1 matches 10 bases. Trimming removed 5 bases from V and 4 bases from J; junction bases left unmatched: 1. The CDR3 runs to 14 residues. Germline-derived CDR1 and CDR2 are LNHDA and SQIVND (reference sequence). The CDR3 here is CASSRDRGNEKLFF. The CDR3, as DNA: TGTGCCAGTAGTCGGGACAGGGGTAATGAAAAACTGTTTTTT.

This chain uses TRBV5-1 with TRBJ2-3; 9 bases match TRBD1. Per germline, CDR1 SGHRS and CDR2 YFSETQ. The CDR3 contains 15 residues. V trimming: 7 bases; J trimming: 4 bases; junction bases outside the gene matches: 10. The CDR3 spells CASAGTGRSADTQYF. CDR3 DNA sequence: TGCGCCAGCGCGGGGACAGGGAGGAGCGCAGATACGCAGTATTTT.

The V and J genes are TRBV30 and TRBJ2-2; the D gene is possibly TRBD1 (5 bases). Germline V gives CDR1 GTSNPN, CDR2 SVGIG (reference sequence). CDR3 length equals 14 residues. V shed 3 bases and J shed 1 base, with 9 bases lying between them. CDR3 DNA sequence: TGTGCCTGGAGGGAAACAGGGAACACCGGGGAGCTGTTTTTT. This translates into CAWRETGNTGELFF.

The chain couples TRBV6-1 to TRBJ1-1; weak D call: TRBD1 (6 bases). Trimming stripped 5 bases from V and 1 base from J, with 11 bases between. The germline V gene has CDR1 MNHNS and CDR2 SASEGT. The CDR3 runs 14 residues. The CDR3 DNA sequence: TGTGCCAGCAGTTATCGGGGACAGAACACTGAAGCTTTCTTT. Protein: CASSYRGQNTEAFF.

The J gene is TRBJ2-1, the V gene TRBV27, with TRBD1 identical over 8 bases. Unmatched junction bases numbered 6, after V lost 0 bases and J lost 8 bases. The CDR3 consists of 15 residues. In germline, CDR1 is MNHEY, CDR2 SMNVEV (reference sequence). CDR3: CASSLSRQGLDEQFF. In DNA, the CDR3 is TGTGCCAGCAGTTTATCGCGACAGGGGTTGGATGAGCAGTTCTTC.

This chain links TRBV5-1 with TRBJ2-4, with 9 bases aligning to TRBD1. Germline CDR1 SGHRS, CDR2 YFSETQ. The V gene end was trimmed by 4 bases and the J gene end by 9 bases; junction bases not matched to a gene: 11. The CDR3 is 15 residues long. CDR3 in amino acids: CASSLSGTGTTIQYF. CDR3 bases: TGCGCCAGCAGCCTCTCCGGGACAGGGACGACCATTCAGTACTTC.

The V call is TRBV27, the J call TRBJ1-1; perhaps TRBD1 as D (5 bases). Germline assignment: CDR1 MNHEY and CDR2 SMNVEV (reference sequence). Trimming left V 6 bases short and J 3 bases short, with 17 bases between. The CDR3 contains 15 residues. The CDR3 loop is CASSPPGGAYTEAFF. The CDR3 nucleotides are TGTGCCAGCAGCCCCCCCGGCGGGGCATACACTGAAGCTTTCTTT.

The chain couples TRBV30 to TRBJ1-5; 9 nucleotides align to TRBD1. There are 14 residues in the CDR3. Trimming cost V 0 bases and J 6 bases; bases outside gene matches: 3. The V gene's germline CDR1 is GTSNPN and CDR2 SVGIG (reference sequence). The DNA for the CDR3 is TGTGCCTGGAGTGTACAGGACAGGGGTCAGCCCCAGCATTTT. It encodes CAWSVQDRGQPQHF. Variable domain in full (rest from reference TRBV30 and TRBJ1-5): SQTIHQWPATLVQPVGSPLSLECTVEGTSNPNLYWYRQAAGRGLQLLFYSVGIGQISSEVPQNLSASRPQDRQFILSSKKLLLSDSGFYLCAWSVQDRGQPQHFGDGTRLSIL.

The rearrangement links TRBV13 to TRBJ2-5; 9 nucleotides line up with TRBD2. The CDR3 is made up of 16 amino acids. V lost 5 bases to trimming and J lost 5 bases; unmatched junction nucleotides: 12. Per the germline V gene, CDR1 is PRHDT and CDR2 is FYEKMQ (reference sequence). DNA of the CDR3: TGTGCCAGCAGCGGTGGGGTAGCGGGAGATGTTGAGACCCAGTACTTC. Protein product: CASSGGVAGDVETQYF. The full variable domain, with the rest looked up from reference TRBV13 and TRBJ2-5, is AAGVIQSPRHLIKEKRETATLKCYPIPRHDTVYWYQQGPGQDPQFLISFYEKMQSDKGSIPDRFSAQQFSDYHSELNMSSLELGDSALYFCASSGGVAGDVETQYFGPGTRLLVL.

The rearrangement links TRBV5-6 to TRBJ1-4; 7 bases fit TRBD1. Germline V lookup: CDR1 SGHDT, CDR2 YYEEEE. This CDR3 comprises 14 residues. Trimming at V came to 4 bases and at J to 5 bases, leaving 5 bases not matched to a gene. DNA of the CDR3: TGTGCCAGCAGCCGGGACAGTAGAAATGAAAAACTGTTTTTT. This codes for CASSRDSRNEKLFF.

V usage is TRBV5-4 and J usage is TRBJ2-5, with 13 bases matching TRBD2. V dropped 0 bases and J dropped 4; count of bases not matched to a gene: 3. Germline V gene data show CDR1 as SGHNT and CDR2 as YYREEE (reference sequence). This CDR3 region has 16 residues. CDR3 sequence reads: CASSLGTSGSGETQYF. The CDR3 DNA is TGTGCCAGCAGCTTGGGGACTAGCGGGAGTGGAGAGACCCAGTACTTC. The variable domain in full, with the rest retrieved from reference TRBV5-4 and TRBJ2-5, is ETGVTQSPTHLIKTRGQQVTLRCSSQSGHNTVSWYQQALGQGPQFIFQYYREEENGRGNFPPRFSGLQFPNYSSELNVNALELDDSALYLCASSLGTSGSGETQYFGPGTRLLVL.

The gene calls are TRBV2 and TRBJ1-3, with TRBD1 matching over 8 bases. CDR3 length equals 15 residues. Germline lookup yields CDR1 SNHLY and CDR2 FYNNEI. V was pared by 7 bases and J by 3 bases, with 8 bases of the junction left unmatched. CDR3 in amino acids: CASTSDRVIGNTIYF. The CDR3 coding sequence is TGTGCCAGCACCTCGGACAGGGTAATTGGAAACACCATATATTTT.

The chain recombines TRBV30 with TRBJ2-3; TRBD1 agrees at 9 bases. The CDR3 length is 19 residues. Germline V gene lookup returns CDR1 GTSNPN and CDR2 SVGIG (reference sequence). V gave up 0 bases and J gave up 6 bases; unmatched junction bases: 19. The CDR3 sequence: CAWSVLVTGTGPGGDTQYF. CDR3 in DNA: TGTGCCTGGAGTGTACTGGTAACGGGGACAGGGCCGGGTGGGGATACGCAGTATTTT.

The rearrangement joins TRBV10-3 to TRBJ2-7; 7 bases fit TRBD1. The ends lost 3 bases at V and 5 bases at J; junction bases unmatched: 7. The CDR3 spans 14 residues. Germline CDR1 ENHRY, CDR2 SYGVKD. CDR3 sequence reads: CAISEGQGVDEQYF. The CDR3 nucleotides read TGTGCCATCAGTGAAGGGCAGGGGGTAGACGAGCAGTACTTC.

This chain links TRBV19 with TRBJ1-1; 9 bases are shared with TRBD1. The CDR3 runs 16 residues. Germline V CDR1 and CDR2: LNHDA, SQIVND (reference sequence). V shed 5 bases, J shed 6 bases, and the junction held 13 bases outside the gene matches. The CDR3 spells CASSLRQGVGFAEAFF. The DNA of the CDR3 is TGTGCCAGTAGTCTACGACAGGGGGTCGGGTTCGCTGAAGCTTTCTTT.

In its sample, this clone was seen once. The rearrangement links TRBV19 to TRBJ2-4; 9 positions agree with TRBD1. With 10 bases clipped from V and 0 bases from J, the junction kept 13 bases outside the gene matches. CDR1 LNHDA and CDR2 SQIVND come from the germline V gene (reference sequence). This CDR3 has 17 amino acids. CDR3 protein: CATRDRDFGGAKNIQYF. CDR3 coding DNA: TGTGCCACCCGGGACAGGGATTTCGGCGGAGCCAAAAACATTCAGTACTTC.

The chain links TRBV5-1 to TRBJ2-6; 7 nucleotides match TRBD2. Germline CDR1 is SGHRS and CDR2 is YFSETQ. The V gene end was trimmed by 2 bases and the J gene end by 2 bases; junction bases not matched to a gene: 4. The CDR3 has 16 residues. The CDR3 reads CASSFRLAAGANVLTF. CDR3 sequence (DNA): TGCGCCAGCAGCTTTAGACTAGCTGCTGGGGCCAACGTCCTGACTTTC.

The rearrangement joins TRBV11-3 to TRBJ2-1, with 11 bases that match TRBD2. Germline loops: CDR1 SGHNT, CDR2 YENEEA. J lost 8 bases, V lost 6 bases, and 6 bases had no gene match. The CDR3 runs 14 residues. The CDR3 region is CASRRTSGSYEQFF. For the CDR3, the DNA is TGTGCCAGCAGACGAACTAGCGGGAGTTATGAGCAGTTCTTC.

The chain uses TRBV11-2 and TRBJ1-1; the match to TRBD1 covers 8 bases. The CDR3 contains 14 residues. V shed 5 bases, J shed 5 bases, and the junction held 7 bases outside the gene matches. The V gene's germline CDR1 is SGHAT and CDR2 FQNNGV. The CDR3 loop reads CASSPKDRVTEAFF. As DNA, the CDR3 is TGTGCCAGCAGCCCTAAGGACAGGGTGACTGAAGCTTTCTTT.